The clone carrying this T cell receptor beta chain has ten or more counts. This record comes from a study of regulatory T cells in long-lasting Graves disease. Construction of TCR beta libraries relied on iRepertoire HTBI primers and on Arm-PCR targeting CDR3 regions. Each CDR3 protein is one row after TCRdb ran MiXCR on the multiplex PCR reads. The data show some 420,000 distinct CDR3 sequences, with under 25% seen just once and 10% to 15% held by the top ten. Time point: persistent/refractory GD, antithyroid drugs over 5 years with positive TRAb. PBMC RNA served as the TCR library source. Graves' disease diagnosis was established per American Thyroid Association guidelines. The sample in question was peripheral blood mononuclear cells (PBMCs), obtained when the disease was refractory, from a patient treated with antithyroid drugs. The receptor's source is a female donor with Graves disease.

The DNA of the CDR3 is TGTGCCAGCAGAACTCGGACTAGCATCAACTACGAGCAGTACTTC. This sequence encodes CASRTRTSINYEQYF. The V and J genes are TRBV28 and TRBJ2-7; TRBD2 matches at 8 bases. V lost 6 bases to trimming and J lost 3 bases; unmatched junction nucleotides: 10. Germline CDR1 and CDR2: MDHEN and SYDVKM. This CDR3 has 15 residues.